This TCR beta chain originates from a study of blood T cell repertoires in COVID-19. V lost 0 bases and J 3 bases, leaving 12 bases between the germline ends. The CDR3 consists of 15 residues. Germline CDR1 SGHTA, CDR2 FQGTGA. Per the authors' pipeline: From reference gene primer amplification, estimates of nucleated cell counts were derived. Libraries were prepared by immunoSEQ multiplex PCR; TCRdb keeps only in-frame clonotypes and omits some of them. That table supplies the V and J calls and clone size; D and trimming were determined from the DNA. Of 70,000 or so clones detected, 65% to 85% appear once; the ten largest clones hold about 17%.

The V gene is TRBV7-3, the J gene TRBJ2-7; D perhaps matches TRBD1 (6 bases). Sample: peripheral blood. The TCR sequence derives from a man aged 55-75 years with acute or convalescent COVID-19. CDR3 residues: CASSLTAGDNYEQYF. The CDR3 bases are TGTGCCAGCAGCTTAACGGCAGGGGATAACTACGAGCAGTACTTC.